Here is one T cell receptor beta chain with its context. Its antigen is not identified. Germline lookup yields CDR1 MDHEN and CDR2 SYDVKM. Trimming stripped 2 bases from V and 1 base from J, with 8 bases between. This CDR3 spans 14 amino acids. Generated by immunoSEQ multiplex PCR, the TCRdb table keeps only in-frame clones and is missing some. The sample records roughly 1,100,000 clones, about 76% being singletons. These data originate in a study of shared clonotypes between healthy human individuals. In the study overall: The donor pool was made up of two women and a few men aged 18 to 49. The study's findings and limits: Richness estimates generally favored naive over memory subsets. An anticipated effect of sequencing depth on clonotype sharing among donors was recognized.

Investigators divided CD4+ cells into CD45RA+ naive and CD45RA-negative memory subsets. The specimen sequenced was memory CD4+ T cells sorted from blood. The subset denotes: CD45RA-negative fraction. This clonotype was sampled from a man between 18 and 35 years old in good health. This chain uses TRBV28 with TRBJ1-2, with no clear D. The CDR3 reads CASSLMVGNYGYTF. Written as DNA, the CDR3 is TGTGCCAGCAGTTTAATGGTCGGTAACTATGGCTACACCTTC.